The 30 T cell receptor beta chains below all came from one sample that was sequenced in a study of OX40 agonist ivuxolimab in advanced cancers. The method was immunoSEQ multiplex PCR; TCRdb's version includes in-frame clones alone and lacks a portion of them. The sample consists of roughly 32,000 clones, roughly 79% of them appearing once. This specimen was CD4+ or CD8+ T cells sorted from blood, taken in a trial of the OX40 agonist ivuxolimab. These receptors were collected from an adult with an advanced solid tumor such as melanoma, head and neck, liver or kidney cancer.

V and J are TRBV27 and TRBJ1-1, with D possibly matching TRBD1 (5 bases). The germline V gene has CDR1 MNHEY and CDR2 SMNVEV (reference sequence). Trimming took off 0 bases at V and 0 bases at J, with 11 bases between the two ends. The CDR3 totals 16 residues. The CDR3 sequence is CASSLSIQGMNTEAFF. CDR3 nucleotide sequence: TGTGCCAGCAGTTTATCAATCCAGGGCATGAACACTGAAGCTTTCTTT.

This chain joins TRBV2 and TRBJ1-6; 8 nucleotides align to TRBD1. Germline CDR1 SNHLY, CDR2 FYNNEI. J was trimmed by 7 bases and V by 2 bases; bases with no gene match: 4. The CDR3 is 15 amino acids. CDR3 in amino acids: CASSEQGAGNSPLHF. DNA for the CDR3: TGTGCCAGCAGTGAACAGGGGGCAGGGAATTCACCCCTCCACTTT. The variable domain in full, with the rest retrieved from reference TRBV2 and TRBJ1-6, is EPEVTQTPSHQVTQMGQEVILRCVPISNHLYFYWYRQILGQKVEFLVSFYNNEISEKSEIFDDQFSVERPDGSNFTLKIRSTKLEDSAMYFCASSEQGAGNSPLHFGNGTRLTVT.

The chain joins TRBV5-8 to TRBJ1-2; the D gene is possibly TRBD1 (5 bases). Looked up from germline, CDR1 is SGHTS and CDR2 is YDEGEE. Trimming took 2 bases from V and 6 from J, leaving 5 bases between them. The CDR3 extends over 11 amino acids. The CDR3 coding sequence is TGTGCCAGCAGCTTCAGGGATGGCTACACCTTC. It yields the protein CASSFRDGYTF.

The DNA for the CDR3 is TGCGCCAGCAGCCAAGATCCTAGCCGGAATGAGCAGTTCTTC. Protein: CASSQDPSRNEQFF. The rearrangement links TRBV4-3 to TRBJ2-1, with a weak D call TRBD2 (5 bases). Germline V gene data show CDR1 as LGHNA and CDR2 as YSLEER. The CDR3 sequence is 14 residues long. Trimming took 0 bases from V and 7 from J, leaving 10 bases between them.

In its sample, this clone was seen a few times. The rearrangement uses TRBV2 and TRBJ1-1; D perhaps matches TRBD1 (5 bases). Germline assignment: CDR1 SNHLY and CDR2 FYNNEI. Between the trimmed V and J ends, which lost 10 bases and 0 bases, there was a span of 18 bases. CDR3 length equals 15 residues. For the CDR3, the DNA is TGTGCCACTCGAAGCGGAGACAGAGTGAACACTGAAGCTTTCTTT. This translates into CATRSGDRVNTEAFF.

The sample holds one count of this clone. The chain links TRBV4-1 to TRBJ2-1; 9 bases align to TRBD2. Germline lookup yields CDR1 MGHRA and CDR2 YSYEKL. Trimming removed 0 bases from V and 8 bases from J; junction bases left unmatched: 8. This CDR3 is built from 16 residues. As DNA, the CDR3 is TGCGCCAGCAGCCAAGAAGTAGCGGGGGCGGGTTATGAGCAGTTCTTC. Translated: CASSQEVAGAGYEQFF.

This chain links TRBV19 with TRBJ1-6; the D gene is possibly TRBD1 (6 bases). Trimming took 4 bases from V and 11 from J, leaving 12 bases between them. The CDR3 consists of 13 residues. CDR1 is LNHDA and CDR2 is SQIVND in the germline V gene (reference sequence). CDR3 sequence reads: CASSRQGTAPLHF. The CDR3 nucleotides are TGTGCCAGTAGTAGGCAGGGGACGGCACCCCTCCACTTT.

Here the CDR3 DNA reads TGTGCCAGCAGTTTACACAACAGGGGTGATGAGCAGTTCTTC. Translation gives CASSLHNRGDEQFF. The chain combines TRBV28 with TRBJ2-1, with 7 bases fitting TRBD1. The CDR3 is made up of 14 amino acids. Trimming cost V 2 bases and J 8 bases; bases outside gene matches: 6. Per the germline V gene, CDR1 is MDHEN and CDR2 is SYDVKM.

In its sample, this clone was seen once. The chain's CDR3 is CASSPSSGQASYEQYF. The CDR3 DNA sequence: TGTGCCAGCAGCCCCTCATCGGGACAGGCCTCCTACGAGCAGTACTTC. The J gene is TRBJ2-7, the V gene TRBV5-4; 8 bases agree with TRBD1. The CDR3 covers 16 residues. Germline CDR1 and CDR2: SGHNT and YYREEE (reference sequence). J was trimmed by 0 bases and V by 4 bases; bases with no gene match: 9. Full variable domain (remainder filled in from reference TRBV5-4 and TRBJ2-7): ETGVTQSPTHLIKTRGQQVTLRCSSQSGHNTVSWYQQALGQGPQFIFQYYREEENGRGNFPPRFSGLQFPNYSSELNVNALELDDSALYLCASSPSSGQASYEQYFGPGTRLTVT.

The J gene is TRBJ2-7, the V gene TRBV28; TRBD1 or TRBD2 may be the D gene (5 bases each). The CDR3 extends over 15 amino acids. The V and J ends lost 2 bases and 5 bases respectively, with 16 bases between them. Germline assignment: CDR1 MDHEN and CDR2 SYDVKM. The CDR3 loop is CASSLPVVGAHEQYF. CDR3 sequence (DNA): TGTGCCAGCAGTTTACCCGTGGTCGGGGCGCACGAGCAGTACTTC. The whole variable domain, remainder taken from reference TRBV28 and TRBJ2-7, is DVKVTQSSRYLVKRTGEKVFLECVQDMDHENMFWYRQDPGLGLRLIYFSYDVKMKEKGDIPEGYSVSREKKERFSLILESASTNQTSMYLCASSLPVVGAHEQYFGPGTRLTVT.

The chain carries TRBV29-1 and TRBJ2-3; 8 positions match TRBD2. J gave up 0 bases and V 5 bases, and 7 bases lay outside the gene matches. CDR3 size: 15 residues. Germline V lookup: CDR1 SQVTM, CDR2 ANQGSEA. CDR3 sequence reads: CSVKESGRSTDTQYF. CDR3 in DNA: TGCAGCGTTAAGGAGAGCGGGAGAAGCACAGATACGCAGTATTTT.

The table lists this clone with a few counts. The CDR3 DNA follows: TGTGCCAGCACGGGGAACTTAGGCAATGAGCAGTTCTTC. Translated, it gives CASTGNLGNEQFF. The chain couples TRBV6-1 to TRBJ2-1, with D possibly TRBD2 on 5 matching bases. The V and J ends lost 7 bases and 6 bases respectively, with 13 bases between them. This CDR3 is 13 amino acids long. Germline V gives CDR1 MNHNS, CDR2 SASEGT.

This chain uses TRBV28 with TRBJ2-3, with 10 bases matching TRBD1. The CDR3 has 17 residues. Germline V gene data show CDR1 as MDHEN and CDR2 as SYDVKM. V was pared by 3 bases and J by 2 bases, with 8 bases of the junction left unmatched. The DNA for the CDR3 is TGTGCCAGCAGTTTCCCGGGACAGGGGACGTTCACAGATACGCAGTATTTT. This gives the protein CASSFPGQGTFTDTQYF.

The gene calls are TRBV18 and TRBJ1-3; D is undetermined. The CDR3 length is 14 residues. Germline CDR1 is KGHSH and CDR2 is LQKENI. Trimming left V 6 bases short and J 4 bases short, with 13 bases between. For the CDR3, the DNA is TGTGCCAGCTCGCAACAGTTCTCAGGAAACACCATATATTTT. This gives the protein CASSQQFSGNTIYF.

This chain joins TRBV6-5 and TRBJ2-7; TRBD2 might be the D (6 bases). CDR1 is MNHEY, CDR2 SVGAGI, per germline. CDR3 length: 15 amino acids. V was pared by 0 bases and J by 4 bases, with 13 bases between. CDR3 residues: CASSYSARGVYEQYF. The CDR3 DNA reads as TGTGCCAGCAGTTACTCTGCTCGCGGGGTTTACGAGCAGTACTTC.

The J gene is TRBJ2-1, the V gene TRBV4-2, with D unresolved. Germline CDR1 reads LGHNA; CDR2 reads YNFKEQ. The CDR3 is 13 amino acids. Between the trimmed V and J ends, which lost 6 bases and 8 bases, there was a span of 14 bases. The chain's CDR3 is CASRLVGLDEQFF. CDR3 DNA: TGTGCCAGCAGGCTGGTAGGGCTCGATGAGCAGTTCTTC.

This clone was recorded once. The rearrangement uses TRBV5-8 and TRBJ2-7; TRBD2 might be the D (6 bases). V shed 2 bases and J shed 6 bases, with 12 bases lying between them. Per the germline V gene, CDR1 is SGHTS and CDR2 is YDEGEE. The CDR3 totals 13 residues. The CDR3 spells CASSFLEGLEQYF. CDR3 nucleotides: TGTGCCAGCAGCTTCCTGGAGGGGCTCGAGCAGTACTTC.

This sequence joins TRBV11-1 and TRBJ2-2; 12 bases align to TRBD2. The length of the CDR3 is 16 residues. The J segment lost 6 bases and the V segment lost 5 bases, leaving 7 bases of the junction unmatched. The germline gives CDR1 SGHAT, CDR2 FQDESV (reference sequence). In DNA form, the CDR3 reads TGTGCCAGCAGCCGACGACTAGCGGGAGAGGCCGGGGAGCTGTTTTTT. It translates to CASSRRLAGEAGELFF.

V usage is TRBV19 and J usage is TRBJ1-3; D perhaps matches TRBD1 (5 bases). Germline CDR1 LNHDA, CDR2 SQIVND (reference sequence). The CDR3 length is 14 residues. V lost 2 bases and J lost 4, with 9 bases in between. DNA for the CDR3: TGTGCCAGTAGTATACAGGGCGCAGGAAACACCATATATTTT. This sequence encodes CASSIQGAGNTIYF.

This clone was observed a handful of times. This chain links TRBV5-1 with TRBJ1-5, with no clear D. The V and J ends lost 0 bases and 9 bases respectively, with 10 bases between them. The CDR3 runs to 13 residues. Germline V gene data show CDR1 as SGHRS and CDR2 as YFSETQ. The chain's CDR3 is CASSLAPSGPQHF. CDR3 coding DNA: TGCGCCAGCAGCTTGGCACCGTCCGGGCCCCAGCATTTT.

This clone has more than one count but fewer than ten. The gene calls are TRBV19 and TRBJ1-5, with D hard to call. V lost 7 bases and J lost 0, with 10 bases in between. This CDR3 region has 14 residues. Per germline, CDR1 LNHDA and CDR2 SQIVND (reference sequence). CDR3 DNA sequence: TGTGCCAGTACCCTCGGGCTTAGCAATCAGCCCCAGCATTTT. Its translation is CASTLGLSNQPQHF.

The rearrangement links TRBV5-1 to TRBJ1-4; 7 bases are shared with TRBD1. J lost 8 bases, V lost 0 bases, and 7 bases had no gene match. Germline V gene sequence: CDR1 SGHRS, CDR2 YFSETQ. The CDR3 runs 15 residues. The CDR3 bases are TGCGCCAGCAGCTTGGGGGGACAGCCCGGGGAAAAACTGTTTTTT. Protein sequence: CASSLGGQPGEKLFF.

The chain couples TRBV7-9 to TRBJ1-2; D gene ambiguous. The CDR3 loop spans 13 amino acids. Germline V gives CDR1 SEHNR, CDR2 FQNEAQ (reference sequence). V was shortened by 5 bases and J by 0 bases, with 7 bases between the two germline ends. CDR3 sequence (DNA): TGTGCCAGCAGCGACCCGACTAACTATGGCTACACCTTC. Protein: CASSDPTNYGYTF.

The chain recombines TRBV6-6 with TRBJ2-1; D tentatively reads TRBD1 or TRBD2 (5 bases each). CDR1 and CDR2 (germline): MNHNY, SVGAGI (reference sequence). V was trimmed by 6 bases and J by 0 bases, leaving 15 bases between them. The CDR3 extends over 16 amino acids. The CDR3 is CASSPGRASSYNEQFF. CDR3 bases: TGTGCCAGCAGCCCGGGACGGGCAAGCTCCTACAATGAGCAGTTCTTC.

V gene TRBV28 combines with J gene TRBJ1-5; D remains ambiguous. Germline V gene sequence: CDR1 MDHEN, CDR2 SYDVKM. V was cut by 6 bases and J by 1 base, with 19 bases left in between. The CDR3 is 17 amino acids. The CDR3 protein is CASSLSLEVLSNQPQHF. In DNA, the CDR3 is TGTGCCAGCAGCCTAAGTCTTGAGGTTCTAAGCAATCAGCCCCAGCATTTT.

This chain links TRBV2 with TRBJ1-2, with D unclear. This CDR3 has 14 amino acids. Trimming cost V 4 bases and J 6 bases, with 15 bases left between them. The V gene's germline CDR1 is SNHLY and CDR2 FYNNEI. For the CDR3, the DNA is TGTGCCAGCAGTGGGGGTCTAGGGATCGATGGCTACACCTTC. Amino acids: CASSGGLGIDGYTF.

V and J are TRBV30 and TRBJ2-2, with D possibly TRBD2 on 6 matching bases. CDR1 is GTSNPN, CDR2 SVGIG, per germline (reference sequence). The CDR3 covers 15 residues. Trimming removed 4 bases at V and 0 bases at J, with 12 bases between. This CDR3 reads CAWTGGGANTGELFF. The CDR3 DNA follows: TGTGCCTGGACCGGTGGAGGGGCGAACACCGGGGAGCTGTTTTTT.

The gene calls are TRBV5-5 and TRBJ2-7; no definite D call. Looked up from germline, CDR1 is SGHKS and CDR2 is YYEKEE (reference sequence). V lost 1 base to trimming and J lost 6 bases, with 8 bases between them. This CDR3 has 12 residues. The chain's CDR3 is CASSLSRSEQYF. DNA of the CDR3: TGTGCCAGCAGCTTGTCCCGGAGCGAGCAGTACTTC.

V usage is TRBV5-1 and J usage is TRBJ1-6, with D unresolved. CDR3 length equals 15 residues. The V end was cut by 0 bases, the J end by 4 bases, with 8 bases between. Germline CDR1 and CDR2: SGHRS and YFSETQ. The CDR3 reads CASSLGVQYNSPLHF. DNA for the CDR3: TGCGCCAGCAGCTTGGGAGTACAGTATAATTCACCCCTCCACTTT.

The rearrangement links TRBV6-5 to TRBJ2-6; no reliable D call. This CDR3 is built from 15 residues. V was trimmed by 4 bases and J by 0 bases, leaving 7 bases between them. Germline V CDR1 and CDR2: MNHEY, SVGAGI. The DNA of the CDR3 is TGTGCCAGCAGTTCAACGATCTCTGGGGCCAACGTCCTGACTTTC. It is translated as CASSSTISGANVLTF.